The 29 T cell receptor beta chains reported below all come from one sample, sequenced in a study of blood T cell repertoires in COVID-19 (dated by TCRdb to 2020 to 2022). Receptor libraries were prepared by the immunoSEQ multiplex PCR assay. TCRdb's version of the immuneACCESS table is confined to in-frame rearrangements and falls short of the full clone set. An unresolved V gene accounts for under half of the shortfall where checked; the remainder is of unknown origin. The sample data list around 80,000 clones, and approximately 82% of these were observed just once. Approximately 8.8% of the sample is in the top ten clones. Sequencing input: peripheral blood. Receptor source: a human donor in a cohort sampled during active COVID-19.

The genes are TRBV7-9 and TRBJ1-3, with 9 nucleotides matching TRBD1. Germline V gene lookup returns CDR1 SEHNR and CDR2 FQNEAQ (reference sequence). V dropped 5 bases and J dropped 2; count of bases not matched to a gene: 4. CDR3 length equals 15 residues. CDR3 sequence: CASSPTGGTGNTIYF. For the CDR3, the DNA is TGTGCCAGCAGCCCGACAGGGGGGACTGGAAACACCATATATTTT.

The chain employs TRBV6-1 and TRBJ1-4, with 8 bases that match TRBD1. The CDR3 totals 17 residues. Germline CDR1 reads MNHNS; CDR2 reads SASEGT. The J segment lost 3 bases and the V segment lost 0 bases, leaving 6 bases of the junction unmatched. CDR3: CASSEAYPGQANEKLFF. The CDR3 coding sequence is TGTGCCAGCAGTGAAGCGTATCCGGGACAGGCTAATGAAAAACTGTTTTTT.

CDR3 region: CAINRDRGTDTEAFF. The CDR3 nucleotides read TGTGCCATCAATAGAGACAGGGGGACGGACACTGAAGCTTTCTTT. The chain combines TRBV10-3 with TRBJ1-1, with TRBD1 identical over 9 bases. The germline V gene has CDR1 ENHRY and CDR2 SYGVKD. The CDR3 covers 15 residues. J lost 3 bases, V lost 7 bases, and 9 bases had no gene match.

This clone was recorded only once. The gene calls are TRBV3-1 (or the pseudogene TRBV3-2) and TRBJ2-3; 7 nucleotides agree with TRBD2. J gave up 1 base and V 3 bases, and 1 base lay outside the gene matches. This CDR3 is 14 amino acids long. Germline values: CDR1 LGHDT, CDR2 YNNKEL (reference sequence). CDR3 nucleotides: TGTGCCAGCAGCCACCTAGCGGGCACAGATACGCAGTATTTT. Translated: CASSHLAGTDTQYF.

The chain is built from TRBV24-1 and TRBJ2-5; the match to TRBD1 covers 9 bases. The J segment lost 4 bases and the V segment lost 4 bases, leaving 6 bases of the junction unmatched. From germline, CDR1 is KGHDR and CDR2 SFDVKD. The CDR3 loop spans 15 amino acids. The CDR3 loop reads CATSDTRQGGETQYF. The CDR3 DNA is TGTGCCACCAGTGACACGAGACAGGGGGGAGAGACCCAGTACTTC.

The rearrangement uses TRBV15 and TRBJ2-1, with TRBD2 identical over 7 bases. The CDR3 is 15 amino acids. The J segment lost 7 bases and the V segment lost 1 base, leaving 7 bases of the junction unmatched. CDR1 is LNHNV and CDR2 is YYDKDF in the germline V gene (reference sequence). The CDR3: CATSRGPAGSNEQFF. CDR3 DNA: TGTGCCACCAGCAGAGGGCCAGCGGGGAGTAATGAGCAGTTCTTC.

This chain uses TRBV19 with TRBJ1-1; 8 nucleotides line up with TRBD1. V was pared by 3 bases and J by 2 bases, with 8 bases of the junction left unmatched. This CDR3 has 16 amino acids. CDR1 LNHDA and CDR2 SQIVND come from the germline V gene (reference sequence). The CDR3 protein is CASSIGPGGTNTEAFF. CDR3 bases: TGTGCCAGTAGTATCGGCCCAGGGGGCACAAACACTGAAGCTTTCTTT.

The rearrangement links TRBV7-9 to TRBJ1-1; TRBD1 is a possible D gene (6 bases). The CDR3 has 13 amino acids. CDR1 and CDR2 (germline): SEHNR, FQNEAQ (reference sequence). V gave up 5 bases and J gave up 6 bases, with 13 bases separating them. The CDR3: CASSPPGVAEAFF. CDR3 nucleotide sequence: TGTGCCAGCAGCCCCCCAGGGGTCGCTGAAGCTTTCTTT.

The J gene is TRBJ2-1, the V gene TRBV7-3; 7 nucleotides match TRBD2. J gave up 1 base and V 5 bases, and 14 bases lay outside the gene matches. Germline V gene lookup returns CDR1 SGHTA and CDR2 FQGTGA. The CDR3 runs to 18 residues. The CDR3 nucleotides are TGTGCCAGCAGCCTAGAGCCTCTGCGGGAGACTTCCTACAATGAGCAGTTCTTC. Its translation is CASSLEPLRETSYNEQFF.

This clone occurred a few times. The rearrangement uses TRBV12-3 or TRBV12-4 and TRBJ1-2; D is ambiguous. V gave up 5 bases and J gave up 7 bases, with 8 bases separating them. The CDR3 is 11 residues long. The DNA for the CDR3 is TGTGCCAGCAGTGACTTTATTGGCTACACCTTC. Its protein is CASSDFIGYTF.

This chain connects TRBV6-6 to TRBJ1-3; no clear D gene. Trimming removed 4 bases from V and 0 bases from J, with 13 bases in between. Germline-derived CDR1 and CDR2 are MNHNY and SVGAGI (reference sequence). The CDR3 is made up of 16 amino acids. The CDR3 spells CASSFRTGSSGNTIYF. In nucleotides, the CDR3 is TGTGCCAGCAGTTTCCGGACTGGGAGCTCTGGAAACACCATATATTTT.

The DNA for the CDR3 is TGTGCCAGCAGCACCCTAAGAGGTGAACGAGCTTTCTTT. This translates into CASSTLRGERAFF. The chain employs TRBV7-3 and TRBJ1-1; D not certain. CDR3 length equals 13 residues. Between the trimmed V and J ends, which lost 5 bases and 10 bases, there was a span of 17 bases. Germline CDR1 and CDR2: SGHTA and FQGTGA.

The chain has TRBV28 and TRBJ1-5; D unclear. Trimming cost V 5 bases and J 7 bases, with 15 bases left between them. The germline V gene encodes CDR1 MDHEN and CDR2 SYDVKM. The CDR3 is 14 residues long. The CDR3: CASSTSPGSQPQHF. In DNA, the CDR3 is TGTGCCAGCAGTACTTCCCCCGGGTCGCAGCCCCAGCATTTT.

J is TRBJ2-5 and V is TRBV7-3; tentatively, D is TRBD2 (5 bases). Per the germline V gene, CDR1 is SGHTA and CDR2 is FQGTGA. The CDR3 has 13 residues. Trimming took off 5 bases at V and 5 bases at J, with 12 bases between the two ends. This CDR3 reads CASSPPGSETQYF. CDR3 nucleotides: TGTGCCAGCAGCCCCCCTGGGAGTGAGACCCAGTACTTC. The entire variable domain, with the rest obtained from reference TRBV7-3 and TRBJ2-5, is as follows: GAGVSQTPSNKVTEKGKYVELRCDPISGHTALYWYRQSLGQGPEFLIYFQGTGAADDSGLPNDRFFAVRPEGSVSTLKIQRTERGDSAVYLCASSPPGSETQYFGPGTRLLVL.

The chain carries TRBV7-6 and TRBJ1-4; TRBD1 agrees at 8 bases. Germline CDR1 SGHVS, CDR2 FNYEAQ. V gave up 5 bases and J gave up 8 bases; unmatched junction bases: 10. This CDR3 is 15 amino acids long. The CDR3 nucleotides read TGTGCCAGCAGCCGTGACCAGGGGGCGGGCGAAAAACTGTTTTTT. Its protein is CASSRDQGAGEKLFF.

In its sample, this clone was seen a few times. The CDR3 coding sequence is TGTGCCAGCAGCCAAGGTAGAGGCGCCACAGATACGCAGTATTTT. Its translation: CASSQGRGATDTQYF. This chain uses TRBV7-3 with TRBJ2-3; D not certain. The CDR3 has 15 residues. V gave up 5 bases and J gave up 2 bases, with 14 bases separating them. Germline V lookup: CDR1 SGHTA, CDR2 FQGTGA.

This chain links TRBV28 with TRBJ1-2, with 7 bases that match TRBD1. With V trimmed by 11 bases and J by 9 bases, 15 bases remained unmatched. CDR3 length: 13 residues. Germline V gives CDR1 MDHEN, CDR2 SYDVKM. CDR3 DNA: TGTGCCGCCAAGGACAGGTCGAAAGTTCGCTACACCTTC. Residues: CAAKDRSKVRYTF.

The genes are TRBV11-3 and TRBJ2-5; 10 bases agree with TRBD2. The germline V gene has CDR1 SGHNT and CDR2 YENEEA. The V segment lost 4 bases and the J segment 7 bases; nucleotides outside the gene matches: 6. There are 14 residues in the CDR3. The CDR3, as DNA: TGTGCCAGCAGCTGGGGACTAGCGAAGGGGACCCAGTACTTC. Amino acids: CASSWGLAKGTQYF.

The chain combines TRBV4-2 with TRBJ2-5; possible D gene TRBD2, 5 bases. The length of the CDR3 is 16 residues. CDR1 is LGHNA, CDR2 YNFKEQ, per germline. The V end was cut by 1 base, the J end by 1 base, with 13 bases between. DNA of the CDR3: TGTGCCAGCAGCCAAGGAGGCACGGGAAGCCAAGAGACCCAGTACTTC. Its protein product is CASSQGGTGSQETQYF.

The J gene is TRBJ2-7, the V gene TRBV7-8; 9 nucleotides match TRBD1. Germline CDR1 reads SGHVS; CDR2 reads FQNEAQ. The V gene end was trimmed by 6 bases and the J gene end by 4 bases; junction bases not matched to a gene: 7. The CDR3 runs to 14 residues. The CDR3 bases are TGTGCCAGCAGTAGGGGGGACAGGGCGTACGAGCAGTACTTC. It yields the protein CASSRGDRAYEQYF.

This chain joins TRBV28 and TRBJ2-7, with 8 bases identical to TRBD2. CDR3 size: 17 residues. Germline CDR1 and CDR2: MDHEN and SYDVKM. Trimming at V came to 6 bases and at J to 2 bases, leaving 15 bases not matched to a gene. CDR3 amino acids: CASSPPVGTSGAYEQYF. The CDR3 DNA reads as TGTGCCAGCAGCCCTCCCGTCGGTACTAGCGGCGCCTACGAGCAGTACTTC.

This chain connects TRBV6-5 to TRBJ1-5; no reliable D call. The CDR3 covers 16 residues. CDR1 and CDR2 from the germline V gene are MNHEY and SVGAGI. Trimming cost V 2 bases and J 1 base, with 12 bases left between them. CDR3 loop: CASSYGRGSSNQPQHF. CDR3 sequence (DNA): TGTGCCAGCAGTTACGGGCGGGGATCGAGCAATCAGCCCCAGCATTTT.

The chain links TRBV19 to TRBJ2-5, with a weak D call TRBD2 (5 bases). Trimming cost V 1 base and J 5 bases, with 11 bases left between them. This CDR3 has 14 amino acids. Germline lookup yields CDR1 LNHDA and CDR2 SQIVND (reference sequence). The CDR3 spells CASSIAASSETQYF. The CDR3 nucleotides are TGTGCCAGTAGTATAGCGGCTAGCTCGGAGACCCAGTACTTC.

The gene calls are TRBV5-4 and TRBJ2-7, with 12 bases matching TRBD2. Germline V gene lookup returns CDR1 SGHNT and CDR2 YYREEE (reference sequence). The CDR3 covers 16 residues. Losses at the gene ends were 4 bases for V and 7 bases for J; bases not matched to a gene: 12. CDR3 sequence (DNA): TGTGCCAGCAGCCGCGGCCCTAGCGGGGGGGCCGGGGAGCAGTACTTC. It encodes CASSRGPSGGAGEQYF.

This chain uses TRBV3-1 (or the pseudogene TRBV3-2) with TRBJ2-5, with TRBD2 identical over 7 bases. The V gene's germline CDR1 is LGHDT and CDR2 YNNKEL (reference sequence). Unmatched junction bases numbered 3, after V lost 4 bases and J lost 4 bases. The CDR3 spans 13 residues. CDR3 protein: CASSRTRSETQYF. CDR3 coding DNA: TGTGCCAGCAGCCGGACTAGGTCAGAGACCCAGTACTTC.

This chain links TRBV15 with TRBJ2-1, with D maybe TRBD2 (7 bases). The length of the CDR3 is 16 residues. The V and J ends lost 7 bases and 0 bases respectively, with 16 bases between them. Germline CDR1 reads LNHNV; CDR2 reads YYDKDF (reference sequence). The CDR3 loop reads CATKGEGLLSYNEQFF. CDR3 sequence (DNA): TGTGCCACCAAGGGGGAGGGCCTTCTCTCCTACAATGAGCAGTTCTTC. Full variable domain (outside the CDR3, taken from reference TRBV15 and TRBJ2-1): DAMVIQNPRYQVTQFGKPVTLSCSQTLNHNVMYWYQQKSSQAPKLLFHYYDKDFNNEADTPDNFQSRRPNTSFCFLDIRSPGLGDTAMYLCATKGEGLLSYNEQFFGPGTRLTVL.

CDR3 protein: CASSEGLAGAAPSYEQYF. The CDR3 nucleotides are TGCGCCAGCAGTGAAGGGCTAGCGGGAGCGGCCCCTTCCTACGAGCAGTACTTC. V and J are TRBV10-2 and TRBJ2-7; TRBD2 aligns across 10 bases. The CDR3 loop spans 18 amino acids. Germline V gene data show CDR1 as WSHSY and CDR2 as SAAADI. V was clipped by 3 bases and J by 1 base; unmatched bases: 12.

This clone appeared a single time. J is TRBJ2-3 and V is TRBV13, with 10 bases lining up with TRBD2. Germline V gene sequence: CDR1 PRHDT, CDR2 FYEKMQ (reference sequence). Germline trimming cut 1 base from V and 5 bases from J; bases unmatched to any gene: 12. The CDR3 length is 18 residues. The CDR3 here is CASSLVTSGPRVGDTQYF. CDR3 DNA sequence: TGTGCCAGCAGCTTAGTGACTAGCGGGCCCCGGGTCGGAGATACGCAGTATTTT. Combining the CDR3 with reference TRBV13 and TRBJ2-3 gives the whole variable domain AAGVIQSPRHLIKEKRETATLKCYPIPRHDTVYWYQQGPGQDPQFLISFYEKMQSDKGSIPDRFSAQQFSDYHSELNMSSLELGDSALYFCASSLVTSGPRVGDTQYFGPGTRLTVL.

The rearrangement links TRBV5-4 to TRBJ1-1; 9 nucleotides line up with TRBD1. The CDR3 runs 14 residues. Germline V gene data show CDR1 as SGHNT and CDR2 as YYREEE (reference sequence). J was trimmed by 3 bases and V by 2 bases; bases with no gene match: 2. CDR3 nucleotide sequence: TGTGCCAGCAGCTTCCGGGACAGGGACACTGAAGCTTTCTTT. Translated, it gives CASSFRDRDTEAFF.